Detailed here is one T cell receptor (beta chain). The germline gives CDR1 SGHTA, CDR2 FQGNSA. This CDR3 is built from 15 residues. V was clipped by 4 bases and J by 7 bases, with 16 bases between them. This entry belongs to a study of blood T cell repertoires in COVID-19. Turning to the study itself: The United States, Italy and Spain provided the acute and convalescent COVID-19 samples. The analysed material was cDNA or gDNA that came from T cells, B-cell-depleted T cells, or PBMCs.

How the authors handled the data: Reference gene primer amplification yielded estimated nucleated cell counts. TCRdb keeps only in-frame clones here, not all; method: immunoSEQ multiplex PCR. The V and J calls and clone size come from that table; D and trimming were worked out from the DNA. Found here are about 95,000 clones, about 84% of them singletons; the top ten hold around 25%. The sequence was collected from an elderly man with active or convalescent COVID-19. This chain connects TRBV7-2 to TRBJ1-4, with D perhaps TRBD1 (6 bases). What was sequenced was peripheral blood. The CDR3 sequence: CASSSLGGAFEKLFF. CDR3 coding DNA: TGTGCCAGCAGCTCCCTAGGGGGGGCCTTTGAAAAACTGTTTTTT.